This entry lists 14 T cell receptor beta chains sequenced from one sample in a study of T cell changes during pregnancy in multiple sclerosis. Sequenced by immunoSEQ multiplex PCR; TCRdb stores in-frame clones only, minus some. This table holds roughly 64,000 clones, around 96% found once. The sample consisted of CD8+ T cells from peripheral blood mononuclear cells, taken after pregnancy. All receptors derive from a female donor with multiple sclerosis, enrolled in a pregnancy study.

CDR3 sequence reads: CASSFGLAGPGELFF. CDR3 coding DNA: TGTGCCAGCAGTTTCGGACTAGCGGGACCCGGGGAGCTGTTTTTT. The chain combines TRBV28 with TRBJ2-2; 12 nucleotides agree with TRBD2. The germline CDR1 and CDR2 sequences are MDHEN and SYDVKM. This CDR3 has 15 amino acids. The trim removed 3 bases at V and 6 bases at J, leaving 2 bases unmatched.

This clone was detected only once. The rearrangement joins TRBV9 to TRBJ1-4, with TRBD1 matching over 9 bases. Per the germline V gene, CDR1 is SGDLS and CDR2 is YYNGEE. V lost 4 bases to trimming and J lost 8 bases; unmatched junction nucleotides: 9. CDR3 length: 15 amino acids. CDR3 region: CASSPWGTGREKLFF. Here the CDR3 DNA reads TGTGCCAGCAGCCCATGGGGGACAGGGAGGGAAAAACTGTTTTTT.

The gene calls are TRBV19 and TRBJ2-1; 9 nucleotides agree with TRBD2. Looked up from germline, CDR1 is LNHDA and CDR2 is SQIVND (reference sequence). V lost 0 bases and J lost 5; bases outside the gene matches: 8. This CDR3 has 17 amino acids. The CDR3 coding sequence is TGTGCCAGTAGTATAGATAAGGCGGGAGGGCCTAACAATGAGCAGTTCTTC. Residues: CASSIDKAGGPNNEQFF.

The chain uses TRBV7-9 and TRBJ2-3, with 7 bases matching TRBD1. The V and J ends lost 0 bases and 6 bases, in that order; junction bases with no gene match: 3. Germline CDR1 SEHNR, CDR2 FQNEAQ (reference sequence). This CDR3 has 14 residues. CDR3 DNA: TGTGCCAGCAGCTTAGCGACAGGGTCCGATACGCAGTATTTT. Its protein is CASSLATGSDTQYF.

As DNA, the CDR3 is TGTGCCAGCAGCTTGGCCGGGACAGCTAGCGGGGGAAACACCATATATTTT. Protein product: CASSLAGTASGGNTIYF. The chain links TRBV5-6 to TRBJ1-3, with 7 nucleotides matching TRBD1. From germline, CDR1 is SGHDT and CDR2 YYEEEE. The CDR3 is 17 amino acids. V lost 0 bases to trimming and J lost 4 bases; unmatched junction nucleotides: 10. Together with reference TRBV5-6 and TRBJ1-3, the CDR3 gives the full variable domain: DAGVTQSPTHLIKTRGQQVTLRCSPKSGHDTVSWYQQALGQGPQFIFQYYEEEERQRGNFPDRFSGHQFPNYSSELNVNALLLGDSALYLCASSLAGTASGGNTIYFGEGSWLTVV.

The gene calls are TRBV19 and TRBJ2-5; D is unclear. V was shortened by 5 bases and J by 4 bases, with 14 bases between the two germline ends. This CDR3 has 14 residues. CDR1 and CDR2 (germline): LNHDA, SQIVND (reference sequence). The DNA of the CDR3 is TGTGCCAGTAGTCCCTACTCCCCCTCAGAGACCCAGTACTTC. Protein: CASSPYSPSETQYF.

This clone came up once. The chain has TRBV7-9 and TRBJ2-7; TRBD1 matches at 9 bases. Trimming at V came to 2 bases and at J to 3 bases, leaving 5 bases not matched to a gene. This CDR3 is built from 15 residues. The germline CDR1 and CDR2 sequences are SEHNR and FQNEAQ (reference sequence). Here the CDR3 reads CASSLSGQGHYEQYF. The CDR3 nucleotides read TGTGCCAGCAGCTTATCCGGACAGGGGCACTACGAGCAGTACTTC.

The chain couples TRBV2 to TRBJ1-3; 8 bases align to TRBD1. Germline trimming cut 2 bases from V and 1 base from J; bases unmatched to any gene: 1. Germline CDR1 is SNHLY and CDR2 is FYNNEI. This CDR3 comprises 15 residues. CDR3 sequence reads: CASSEWTGSGNTIYF. In DNA form, the CDR3 reads TGTGCCAGCAGTGAATGGACAGGGTCTGGAAACACCATATATTTT.

The chain joins TRBV7-6 to TRBJ2-1, with D perhaps TRBD1 (6 bases). V gave up 4 bases and J gave up 9 bases, with 19 bases separating them. This CDR3 has 15 residues. The germline CDR1 and CDR2 sequences are SGHVS and FNYEAQ. The CDR3 DNA is TGTGCCAGCAGCTCCCTCACAGGGTTCGATAGTGAGCAGTTCTTC. Protein sequence: CASSSLTGFDSEQFF.

The J gene is TRBJ2-3, the V gene TRBV7-9; tentatively, D is TRBD1 (5 bases). This CDR3 region has 18 residues. Germline CDR1 reads SEHNR; CDR2 reads FQNEAQ (reference sequence). Trimming shortened V by 5 bases and J by 5 bases, and 26 bases separated the two germline ends. CDR3 protein: CASSTPTDISSPGDTQYF. CDR3 DNA: TGTGCCAGCAGCACCCCTACGGACATATCCTCTCCGGGAGATACGCAGTATTTT.

The chain combines TRBV28 with TRBJ2-2; 8 nucleotides agree with TRBD1. The CDR3 has 15 residues. Germline values: CDR1 MDHEN, CDR2 SYDVKM. The J segment lost 3 bases and the V segment lost 6 bases, leaving 6 bases of the junction unmatched. CDR3 loop: CASSPGQAYTGELFF. The DNA for the CDR3 is TGTGCCAGCAGCCCGGGACAGGCCTACACCGGGGAGCTGTTTTTT. The whole variable domain, filled in from reference TRBV28 and TRBJ2-2, reads DVKVTQSSRYLVKRTGEKVFLECVQDMDHENMFWYRQDPGLGLRLIYFSYDVKMKEKGDIPEGYSVSREKKERFSLILESASTNQTSMYLCASSPGQAYTGELFFGEGSRLTVL.

The chain is built from TRBV30 and TRBJ2-7; 7 bases map to TRBD2. Germline V gene data show CDR1 as GTSNPN and CDR2 as SVGIG (reference sequence). The CDR3 runs to 13 residues. J was trimmed by 3 bases and V by 0 bases; bases with no gene match: 2. The CDR3 DNA sequence: TGTGCCTGGAGTGTCACGGGGGGCTACGAGCAGTACTTC. It yields the protein CAWSVTGGYEQYF. The full variable domain, completed using reference TRBV30 and TRBJ2-7, is SQTIHQWPATLVQPVGSPLSLECTVEGTSNPNLYWYRQAAGRGLQLLFYSVGIGQISSEVPQNLSASRPQDRQFILSSKKLLLSDSGFYLCAWSVTGGYEQYFGPGTRLTVT.

The chain uses TRBV7-2 and TRBJ2-3, with TRBD2 matching 10 bases. Germline V CDR1 and CDR2: SGHTA, FQGNSA. J gave up 8 bases and V 4 bases, and 21 bases lay outside the gene matches. The CDR3 extends over 19 amino acids. This CDR3 reads CASSYPIRSSGRGGGTQYF. The CDR3 region has the DNA TGTGCCAGCAGCTACCCAATCCGATCGAGCGGGAGGGGGGGTGGTACGCAGTATTTT.

The chain's CDR3 is CASSPFLAETYNEQFF. The CDR3 DNA reads TGTGCCAGTAGCCCCTTTTTGGCGGAGACCTACAATGAGCAGTTCTTC. V usage is TRBV19 and J usage is TRBJ2-1; no clear D gene. The CDR3 loop spans 16 amino acids. The germline V gene has CDR1 LNHDA and CDR2 SQIVND (reference sequence). Between the trimmed V and J ends, which lost 6 bases and 2 bases, there was a span of 17 bases.